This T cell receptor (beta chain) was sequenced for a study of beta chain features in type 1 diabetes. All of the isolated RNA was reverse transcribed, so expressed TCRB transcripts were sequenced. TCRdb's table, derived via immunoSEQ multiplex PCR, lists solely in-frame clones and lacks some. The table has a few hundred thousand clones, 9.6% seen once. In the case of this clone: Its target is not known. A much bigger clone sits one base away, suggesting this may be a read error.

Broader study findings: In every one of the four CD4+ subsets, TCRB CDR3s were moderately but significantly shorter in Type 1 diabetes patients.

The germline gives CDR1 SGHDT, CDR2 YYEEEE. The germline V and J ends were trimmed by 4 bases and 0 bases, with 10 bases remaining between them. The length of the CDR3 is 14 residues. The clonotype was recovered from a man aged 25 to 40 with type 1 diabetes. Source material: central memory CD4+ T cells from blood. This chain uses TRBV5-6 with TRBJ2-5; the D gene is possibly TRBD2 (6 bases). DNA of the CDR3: TGTGCCAGCAGCCCAGGAGGGGACCAAGAGACCCAGTACTTC. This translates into CASSPGGDQETQYF.